Shown below are 30 T cell receptor beta chains from a single sample sequenced in a study of breast tumors, draining lymph nodes, adjacent tissues. A single record per CDR3 protein comes from TCRdb applying MiXCR to the multiplex PCR reads. The sample contains about 140,000 distinct CDR3 sequences, roughly 33% of which appear only once. Breast cancer patients provided tissue from their axillary draining lymph nodes. The specimen was axillary lymph node tissue. These receptors all stem from a female donor with breast cancer. Some clones in this sample may be carry-over from other donors' samples.

Points on this clonotype: A read error may be the cause here, since a much bigger clone is one base away. The gene calls are TRBV28 and TRBJ2-7, with TRBD2 as a possible D gene (5 bases). Germline CDR1 is MDHEN and CDR2 is SYDVKM. V was clipped by 7 bases and J by 3 bases, with 16 bases between them. CDR3 length equals 14 residues. CDR3 in DNA: TGTGCCAGCACCCTGGGAGTGGATGACTACGAGCAGTACTTC. It yields the protein CASTLGVDDYEQYF.

This clonotype showed up many times. The chain joins TRBV6-1 to TRBJ1-2, with D possibly matching TRBD1 (5 bases). Germline-derived CDR1 and CDR2 are MNHNS and SASEGT. Between the trimmed V and J ends, which lost 3 bases and 6 bases, there was a span of 17 bases. There are 15 residues in the CDR3. CDR3 in amino acids: CASSEYTGGLNGYTF. The CDR3 DNA reads as TGTGCCAGCAGTGAGTACACGGGGGGGTTGAATGGCTACACCTTC.

This clonotype was recorded many times. The gene calls are TRBV12-3 or TRBV12-4 and TRBJ2-3; TRBD2 might be the D (6 bases). V dropped 0 bases and J dropped 6 bases, with 10 bases sitting between them. The CDR3 loop spans 14 amino acids. CDR3 sequence: CASSLAGGGDTQYF. CDR3 DNA sequence: TGTGCCAGCAGTTTAGCCGGGGGTGGGGATACGCAGTATTTT.

This clonotype was observed at least ten times. The chain couples TRBV2 to TRBJ2-5, with D tentatively TRBD1 (6 bases). The CDR3 spans 14 residues. Trimming stripped 2 bases from V and 4 bases from J, with 11 bases between. The germline V gene has CDR1 SNHLY and CDR2 FYNNEI. The CDR3 DNA reads TGTGCCAGCAGTGAACGCAGGGGCGGAGAGACCCAGTACTTC. Amino acids: CASSERRGGETQYF.

This clonotype was detected many times. V usage is TRBV9 and J usage is TRBJ1-2; D not resolved. This CDR3 has 12 residues. Deletions cut 3 bases from V and 7 bases from J, with 10 bases between. The V gene's germline CDR1 is SGDLS and CDR2 YYNGEE. CDR3 loop: CASSGVDPGYTF. The CDR3, as DNA: TGTGCCAGCAGCGGGGTTGACCCTGGCTACACCTTC.

This clonotype was recorded at least ten times. This chain links TRBV19 with TRBJ1-5; 7 bases agree with TRBD1. V lost 4 bases to trimming and J lost 0 bases; unmatched junction nucleotides: 12. The CDR3 runs 18 residues. The germline V gene encodes CDR1 LNHDA and CDR2 SQIVND (reference sequence). CDR3 sequence reads: CASSNSIGTVNSNQPQHF. For the CDR3, the DNA is TGTGCCAGTAGTAATTCTATCGGGACAGTTAATAGCAATCAGCCCCAGCATTTT.

The V call is TRBV19, the J call TRBJ1-5; a possible D gene is TRBD1 (5 bases). CDR1 LNHDA and CDR2 SQIVND come from the germline V gene (reference sequence). This CDR3 contains 11 residues. The V and J ends lost 8 bases and 9 bases respectively, with 11 bases between them. The CDR3 DNA follows: TGTGCCAGTTGGGGGACGGCGCCCCAGCATTTT. Protein sequence: CASWGTAPQHF.

In this sample, this clonotype turned up a few times. In DNA, the CDR3 is TGTGCCAGCAGTTCTAGTGGGTATGGCTACACCTTC. It specifies CASSSSGYGYTF. This chain links TRBV28 with TRBJ1-2; D is unresolved. Germline CDR1 MDHEN, CDR2 SYDVKM. This CDR3 contains 12 residues. Trimming removed 4 bases at V and 5 bases at J, with 8 bases between.

This clonotype was picked up many times. The V gene is TRBV28, the J gene TRBJ1-2; TRBD1 aligns across 9 bases. With V trimmed by 6 bases and J by 4 bases, 6 bases remained unmatched. CDR3 length: 14 residues. Germline V gives CDR1 MDHEN, CDR2 SYDVKM. The CDR3 is CASRQGARVYGYTF. The DNA for the CDR3 is TGTGCCAGCAGACAGGGGGCGCGAGTCTATGGCTACACCTTC.

Notes on this clonotype: The DNA is left out, because the CDR3 cannot be placed on it with certainty; the CDR3 is given as TCRdb lists it. The gene calls are TRBV9 and TRBJ1-5. Per the germline V gene, CDR1 is SGDLS and CDR2 is YYNGEE. The CDR3 comprises 22 residues, both ends counted. The CDR3 sequence: CASSVSDGYEQYFGPGNQPQHF.

This clonotype appeared many times. The gene calls are TRBV10-3 and TRBJ1-4; D is uncertain. Per germline, CDR1 ENHRY and CDR2 SYGVKD. V was pared by 1 base and J by 2 bases, with 8 bases between. CDR3 length: 15 amino acids. The CDR3 DNA sequence: TGTGCCATCAGTGAGTTTGCGGACACTAATGAAAAACTGTTTTTT. Translating it yields CAISEFADTNEKLFF.

There are many counts of this clonotype. This chain connects TRBV6-6 to TRBJ2-5; 9 bases agree with TRBD1. The germline CDR1 and CDR2 sequences are MNHNY and SVGAGI (reference sequence). The CDR3 is 15 amino acids. V dropped 4 bases and J dropped 3; count of bases not matched to a gene: 6. This chain's CDR3 is CASSSTGQGEETQYF. The CDR3 nucleotides are TGTGCCAGCAGTTCTACGGGACAGGGAGAAGAGACCCAGTACTTC.

This clonotype was recorded at least ten times. The chain has TRBV10-3 and TRBJ1-4; D is uncertain. This CDR3 contains 13 residues. Trimming stripped 4 bases from V and 7 bases from J, with 10 bases between. The V gene's germline CDR1 is ENHRY and CDR2 SYGVKD. This chain's CDR3 is CAISAAESEKLFF. CDR3 in DNA: TGTGCCATCAGTGCTGCAGAAAGTGAAAAACTGTTTTTT.

This clonotype has ten or more counts. The chain recombines TRBV11-2 with TRBJ1-2; D perhaps matches TRBD1 (6 bases). This CDR3 is built from 16 residues. Trimming stripped 1 base from V and 2 bases from J, with 14 bases between. Germline V CDR1 and CDR2: SGHAT, FQNNGV. In DNA form, the CDR3 reads TGTGCCAGCAGCTTAGGCCCTCCAACAGGGAACTATGGCTACACCTTC. It translates to CASSLGPPTGNYGYTF.

At least ten counts were recorded for this clonotype. The chain is built from TRBV11-2 and TRBJ2-1; 11 bases line up with TRBD2. V was pared by 1 base and J by 6 bases, with 8 bases of the junction left unmatched. Per germline, CDR1 SGHAT and CDR2 FQNNGV. CDR3 size: 17 residues. In DNA, the CDR3 is TGTGCCAGCAGCTTAGCGAATAGCGGGGGGGCTCGCAATGAGCAGTTCTTC. Its translation: CASSLANSGGARNEQFF.

This clonotype was seen a few times. This chain connects TRBV18 to TRBJ2-1, with unresolved D. Trimming removed 1 base from V and 0 bases from J, with 7 bases in between. CDR3 length equals 15 residues. Germline values: CDR1 KGHSH, CDR2 LQKENI. CDR3: CASSPLADSYNEQFF. CDR3 DNA: TGTGCCAGCTCACCACTGGCAGACTCCTACAATGAGCAGTTCTTC. Full variable domain (remainder filled in from reference TRBV18 and TRBJ2-1): NAGVMQNPRHLVRRRGQEARLRCSPMKGHSHVYWYRQLPEEGLKFMVYLQKENIIDESGMPKERFSAEFPKEGPSILRIQQVVRGDSAAYFCASSPLADSYNEQFFGPGTRLTVL.

This clonotype was seen ten or more times. The rearrangement uses TRBV6-5 and TRBJ2-5; 9 bases agree with TRBD1. Looked up from germline, CDR1 is MNHEY and CDR2 is SVGAGI. With 5 bases clipped from V and 4 bases from J, the junction kept 11 bases outside the gene matches. The CDR3 consists of 16 residues. The CDR3 nucleotides are TGTGCCAGCAGTCGGATACAGGGGGCGCTAGGAGAGACCCAGTACTTC. It is translated as CASSRIQGALGETQYF.

This chain joins TRBV4-2 and TRBJ2-7; D gene unclear. CDR1 LGHNA and CDR2 YNFKEQ come from the germline V gene. With 4 bases removed from V and 1 base from J, the gap between germline ends came to 11 bases. The CDR3 has 14 residues. The CDR3 DNA is TGTGCCAGCAGCCCTATGACCCTATCCTACGAGCAGTACTTC. This encodes CASSPMTLSYEQYF.

This clonotype was seen at least ten times. J is TRBJ2-5 and V is TRBV12-3 or TRBV12-4, with 7 bases aligning to TRBD2. The CDR3 is 16 residues long. Trimming removed 0 bases from V and 5 bases from J; junction bases left unmatched: 9. The CDR3 coding sequence is TGTGCCAGCAGTTTAGCTGGGCGGGAGTTAGGGGAGACCCAGTACTTC. Protein: CASSLAGRELGETQYF.

This clonotype was observed at least ten times. The genes are TRBV19 and TRBJ2-5, with D possibly TRBD2 on 5 matching bases. Trimming stripped 2 bases from V and 1 base from J, with 11 bases between. CDR1 is LNHDA and CDR2 is SQIVND in the germline V gene (reference sequence). The CDR3 is 15 amino acids. CDR3 sequence reads: CASSITSGGQETQYF. For the CDR3, the DNA is TGTGCCAGTAGTATAACAAGCGGAGGCCAAGAGACCCAGTACTTC.

Details on this clonotype: Given a much more abundant clone one base away, this may be a read error. This rearrangement joins TRBV6-2 or TRBV6-3 to TRBJ2-1; TRBD1 matches at 7 bases. The J segment lost 4 bases and the V segment lost 5 bases, leaving 5 bases of the junction unmatched. The CDR3 is 14 amino acids. Germline CDR1 MNHEY, CDR2 SVGEGT. The CDR3 DNA reads as TGTGCCAGCAGTCTTGACAGGGCATACAATGAGCAGTTCTTC. This translates into CASSLDRAYNEQFF.

Concerning this clonotype: One base away lies a much larger clone, so this may be a sequencing read error. The chain uses TRBV9 and TRBJ1-2; D is unclear. The CDR3 has 15 amino acids. Germline values: CDR1 SGDLS, CDR2 YYNGEE. CDR3 nucleotides: TGTGCCAGCAGCGTTCTCGGCAGTCCTAACTATGGCTCCACCTTC. Its protein is CASSVLGSPNYGSTF.

This clonotype was detected ten times or more. This rearrangement joins TRBV3-1 to TRBJ1-2; TRBD1 agrees at 7 bases. V lost 4 bases and J lost 3; bases outside the gene matches: 17. Germline V gene sequence: CDR1 LGHDT, CDR2 YNNKEL (reference sequence). The CDR3 runs 18 residues. The CDR3 DNA follows: TGTGCCAGCAGCCCCCTTCGACAGGGTTTGCCGAGGGACTATGGCTACACCTTC. It codes for CASSPLRQGLPRDYGYTF.

For this clonotype: This CDR3 is missing its conserved last phenylalanine or tryptophan, likely due to a read error. This sequence joins TRBV7-2 and TRBJ2-7; perhaps D is TRBD1 or TRBD2 (5 bases each). Germline V gene data show CDR1 as SGHTA and CDR2 as FQGNSA. The CDR3 has 14 residues. Trimming stripped 5 bases from V and 4 bases from J, with 15 bases between. The chain's CDR3 is CASSLGTGMYEQYL. CDR3 in DNA: TGTGCCAGCAGCCTAGGGACGGGGATGTACGAGCAGTACCTC.

This clonotype has a count of ten or more. The rearrangement links TRBV20-1 to TRBJ2-3, with D possibly being TRBD2 (6 bases). This CDR3 contains 16 residues. V was clipped by 3 bases and J by 0 bases, with 16 bases between them. Germline V lookup: CDR1 DFQATT, CDR2 SNEGSKA (reference sequence). CDR3 loop: CSASETRPISTDTQYF. In DNA form, the CDR3 reads TGCAGTGCTAGCGAGACTAGACCCATCAGCACAGATACGCAGTATTTT.

The chain links TRBV11-2 to TRBJ1-3, with unresolved D. Looked up from germline, CDR1 is SGHAT and CDR2 is FQNNGV. The CDR3 is made up of 13 amino acids. With 3 bases removed from V and 7 bases from J, the gap between germline ends came to 10 bases. The CDR3 spells CASSLEVGNTIYF. CDR3 DNA sequence: TGTGCCAGCAGCTTGGAGGTAGGGAACACCATATATTTT.

In its sample, this clonotype was seen many times. The chain recombines TRBV15 with TRBJ2-7; TRBD1 agrees at 9 bases. This CDR3 contains 16 residues. V gave up 0 bases and J gave up 2 bases; unmatched junction bases: 5. Germline V gene data show CDR1 as LNHNV and CDR2 as YYDKDF (reference sequence). This CDR3 reads CATSRDRQGGPYEQYV. CDR3 coding DNA: TGTGCCACCAGCAGAGATCGACAGGGGGGCCCCTACGAGCAGTACGTC.

On this clonotype: A read error may be the cause here, since a much bigger clone is one base away. The genes are TRBV6-5 and TRBJ1-2; no reliable D call. The CDR3 has 11 amino acids. Germline loops: CDR1 MNHEY, CDR2 SVGAGI. The CDR3 protein is CASSYEGGYAF. The DNA of the CDR3 is TGTGCCAGCAGTTATGAGGGTGGCTACGCCTTC.

This clonotype was observed at least ten times. The J gene is TRBJ1-5, the V gene TRBV24-1, with TRBD1 matching 8 bases. The CDR3 has 17 amino acids. The J segment lost 0 bases and the V segment lost 2 bases, leaving 5 bases of the junction unmatched. Germline CDR1 is KGHDR and CDR2 is SFDVKD. CDR3 sequence (DNA): TGTGCCACCAGTGATTCAGGGGGCACTTATAGCAATCAGCCCCAGCATTTT. Translating gives CATSDSGGTYSNQPQHF.

This clonotype came up many times. The chain carries TRBV2 and TRBJ2-3; tentative D call: TRBD2 (6 bases). V was pared by 7 bases and J by 2 bases, with 25 bases between. There are 18 residues in the CDR3. Looked up from germline, CDR1 is SNHLY and CDR2 is FYNNEI. The CDR3 DNA reads TGTGCCAGCATCGACCCTGGGAACTACGCGGGGAACACAGATACGCAGTATTTT. Translation gives CASIDPGNYAGNTDTQYF.